These 5 T cell receptor beta chains were all obtained from the same sample, sequenced in a study of T cell repertoires in cytomegalovirus infection. TCRdb analysed the reads with MiXCR anew, one entry per CDR3 protein. The sample contains some 250,000 distinct CDR3 sequences, over 8% of which appear only once. Sequencing was carried out using PBMCs. These receptors originate from a human donor in good health (CMV status not recorded). Some clones in this sample may be carry-over from other donors' samples.

The rearrangement links TRBV6-5 to TRBJ2-3; 7 bases map to TRBD1. The length of the CDR3 is 15 residues. Losses at the gene ends were 2 bases for V and 1 base for J; bases not matched to a gene: 3. Looked up from germline, CDR1 is MNHEY and CDR2 is SVGAGI. CDR3 nucleotide sequence: TGTGCCAGCAGTTACCTCGGGACAGGCACAGATACGCAGTATTTT. It is translated as CASSYLGTGTDTQYF.

The chain couples TRBV19 to TRBJ2-2, with 8 bases matching TRBD1. The V segment lost 11 bases and the J segment 4 bases; nucleotides outside the gene matches: 12. CDR3 length: 15 amino acids. CDR1 and CDR2 from the germline V gene are LNHDA and SQIVND (reference sequence). DNA of the CDR3: TGTGCCTCAAACCTCAGGGGGCTAGGCACCGGGGAGCTGTTTTTT. Its protein is CASNLRGLGTGELFF.

This clonotype has ten or more counts. V gene TRBV28 combines with J gene TRBJ1-2, with D unresolved. Trimming took off 2 bases at V and 0 bases at J, with 19 bases between the two ends. This CDR3 comprises 18 residues. The germline V gene encodes CDR1 MDHEN and CDR2 SYDVKM. The DNA of the CDR3 is TGTGCCAGCAGTTTAGGAACGGGAAGTTGGGAGACTAACTATGGCTACACCTTC. Protein: CASSLGTGSWETNYGYTF.

In this sample, this clonotype turned up many times. The chain has TRBV20-1 and TRBJ1-3; D is unclear. The V end lost 0 bases, the J end lost 0 bases, and 6 bases lay between the germline ends. The CDR3 runs to 14 residues. Germline assignment: CDR1 DFQATT and CDR2 SNEGSKA (reference sequence). The CDR3 DNA reads as TGCAGTGCTAGAGATTGGCGCTCTGGAAACACCATATATTTT. Protein sequence: CSARDWRSGNTIYF.

This clonotype was seen a single time. This chain connects TRBV7-9 to TRBJ2-3, with a weak D call TRBD2 (6 bases). This CDR3 is 14 amino acids long. V gave up 3 bases and J gave up 0 bases, with 7 bases separating them. CDR1 SEHNR and CDR2 FQNEAQ come from the germline V gene (reference sequence). CDR3 protein: CASSFTSSTDTQYF. The CDR3 DNA reads as TGTGCCAGCAGCTTCACTAGCAGCACAGATACGCAGTATTTT.